This T cell receptor (beta chain) was obtained from a study of T cell responses to AZD1222 COVID-19 vaccine. Overall study findings and caveats: Rises in breadth and depth of Spike-specific TCRs came after two AZD1222 doses.

V lost 4 bases to trimming and J lost 2 bases, with 2 bases between them. The CDR3 spans 12 residues. CDR1 and CDR2 (germline): SGHTA, FQGTGA. About this clone: No antigen is known for it.

Profiling relied on immunoSEQ multiplex PCR, and the TCRdb table lists in-frame clones only, not all of them. This table has tens of thousands of clones, roughly nine tenths appearing once. Second-dose intervals near 4 or 12 weeks were combined. The sequence was collected from an adult who received the AZD1222 COVID-19 vaccine. V usage is TRBV7-3 and J usage is TRBJ2-2, with D unresolved. The material sequenced was peripheral blood, taken 28 days after the second AZD1222 dose. The CDR3 loop reads CASSSNTGELFF. The CDR3 nucleotides are TGTGCCAGCAGCTCAAACACCGGGGAGCTGTTTTTT. Supplemented by reference TRBV7-3 and TRBJ2-2, the full variable domain reads GAGVSQTPSNKVTEKGKYVELRCDPISGHTALYWYRQSLGQGPEFLIYFQGTGAADDSGLPNDRFFAVRPEGSVSTLKIQRTERGDSAVYLCASSSNTGELFFGEGSRLTVL.